Listed here are 28 T cell receptor beta chains from one sample, sequenced in a study of radiation and T cells in renal cell carcinoma. Only in-frame clones appear in the TCRdb table, and some are missing; sequencing was by immunoSEQ multiplex PCR. The sample includes 120,000 to 150,000 clones, about 88% seen only once; the top ten take around 17%. Time point specified: blood 4 weeks post-SBRT, at nephrectomy. As to treatment: 15 Gy SBRT to primary tumor, nephrectomy 4 weeks later. The sequenced sample was blood, obtained from a patient whose treatment included radiotherapy and nephrectomy. All receptors derive from a woman aged 45-60 years with renal cell carcinoma.

The chain joins TRBV11-3 to TRBJ2-7, with D perhaps given as TRBD1 or TRBD2 (7 bases each). The CDR3 covers 16 residues. The V and J ends lost 5 bases and 3 bases respectively, with 20 bases between them. Germline assignment: CDR1 SGHNT and CDR2 YENEEA. As DNA, the CDR3 is TGTGCCAGCAGCGCCCCCTCAGGGGGGGATTTCTACGAGCAGTACTTC. Its translation: CASSAPSGGDFYEQYF.

This clone was counted only a few times. The chain links TRBV2 to TRBJ2-1; 8 bases fit TRBD2. This CDR3 region has 13 residues. Germline assignment: CDR1 SNHLY and CDR2 FYNNEI. The trim removed 7 bases at V and 6 bases at J, leaving 5 bases unmatched. CDR3 in DNA: TGTGCCAGCACTGGACTAGCAAGCAATGAGCAGTTCTTC. Translation: CASTGLASNEQFF.

In this sample, this clone turned up a few times. The chain carries TRBV19 and TRBJ1-6, with 9 nucleotides matching TRBD1. This CDR3 is 15 amino acids long. Looked up from germline, CDR1 is LNHDA and CDR2 is SQIVND (reference sequence). The V segment lost 5 bases and the J segment 9 bases; nucleotides outside the gene matches: 8. CDR3 region: CASSRWTGEASPLHF. The CDR3 DNA follows: TGTGCCAGTAGTCGATGGACAGGGGAGGCTTCACCCCTCCACTTT.

The rearrangement joins TRBV23-1 to TRBJ2-5; D remains unclear. TRBV23-1 is assigned to the ORF class and has an uncertain function. The CDR3 has 10 residues. Trimming took 10 bases from V and 5 from J, leaving 8 bases between them. CDR3 amino acids: CATKRETQYF. In nucleotides, the CDR3 is TGCGCCACTAAACGGGAGACCCAGTACTTC.

This clone was seen a single time. CDR3 bases: TGTGCCAGCAGCTCTTCACAGGGGCGGCAGTACTTC. Translating it yields CASSSSQGRQYF. The J gene is TRBJ2-7, the V gene TRBV7-8; 7 bases align to TRBD1. Germline-derived CDR1 and CDR2 are SGHVS and FQNEAQ. CDR3 length: 12 amino acids. Trimming took 4 bases from V and 9 from J; bases not matched to a gene: 6.

This clone was counted between two and nine times. The J gene is TRBJ2-3, the V gene TRBV7-9; the D is unclear. The V gene lost 5 bases and the J gene lost 4 bases, with 10 bases spanning the gap. The germline CDR1 and CDR2 sequences are SEHNR and FQNEAQ (reference sequence). The CDR3 has 13 amino acids. The CDR3 nucleotides read TGTGCCAGCAGCCCGCCTATGGCAGATACGCAGTATTTT. As protein: CASSPPMADTQYF.

The chain has TRBV5-1 and TRBJ1-1; D is uncertain. Trimming took off 2 bases at V and 5 bases at J, with 16 bases between the two ends. The CDR3 has 15 residues. Germline CDR1 SGHRS, CDR2 YFSETQ. DNA of the CDR3: TGCGCCAGCAGCTTTCCGGACCGGGTGGGTACTGAAGCTTTCTTT. This codes for CASSFPDRVGTEAFF.

The count of this clone is one. An end of the junction does not agree with germline; a read error may underlie this. CDR3 loop: CAGSPGGTGELFF. DNA for the CDR3: TGTGCCGGCAGTCCGGGGGGGACCGGGGAGCTGTTTTTT. The genes are TRBV6-5 and TRBJ2-2; 8 positions agree with TRBD2. Per germline, CDR1 MNHEY and CDR2 SVGAGI. This CDR3 comprises 13 residues.

J is TRBJ2-1 and V is TRBV16; TRBD1 matches 8 bases. This CDR3 has 14 residues. V was pared by 7 bases and J by 7 bases, with 9 bases of the junction left unmatched. The germline V gene encodes CDR1 KGHSY and CDR2 FQNENV. CDR3 region: CASTKGQARNEQFF. The CDR3 bases are TGTGCCAGCACCAAGGGACAGGCGAGGAATGAGCAGTTCTTC.

V usage is TRBV18 and J usage is TRBJ1-5, with TRBD1 identical over 7 bases. From germline, CDR1 is KGHSH and CDR2 LQKENI. Unmatched junction bases numbered 3, after V lost 4 bases and J lost 0 bases. This CDR3 has 15 residues. CDR3 in amino acids: CASSQDRLSNQPQHF. The CDR3 nucleotides are TGTGCCAGCTCACAGGACAGGCTTAGCAATCAGCCCCAGCATTTT.

The V gene is TRBV2, the J gene TRBJ2-2; the D is unclear. Trimming took 5 bases from V and 8 from J, leaving 18 bases between them. Germline lookup yields CDR1 SNHLY and CDR2 FYNNEI. This CDR3 has 15 residues. CDR3 sequence: CASSPSGLITGELFF. In DNA, the CDR3 is TGTGCCAGCAGTCCTTCAGGTCTAATAACGGGGGAGCTGTTTTTT.

This rearrangement joins TRBV6-5 to TRBJ1-6; 8 bases line up with TRBD1. From germline, CDR1 is MNHEY and CDR2 SVGAGI. This CDR3 contains 12 residues. V was pared by 2 bases and J by 16 bases, with 4 bases of the junction left unmatched. Here the CDR3 reads CASSYEDRVLHF. The CDR3 DNA reads TGTGCCAGCAGTTACGAGGACAGGGTACTCCACTTT.

The gene calls are TRBV4-1 and TRBJ1-3, with 8 bases matching TRBD1. The V and J ends lost 1 base and 4 bases, in that order; junction bases with no gene match: 9. Germline values: CDR1 MGHRA, CDR2 YSYEKL. The CDR3 covers 17 residues. The chain's CDR3 is CASSQAGQGGSGNTIYF. Written as DNA, the CDR3 is TGCGCCAGCAGCCAAGCCGGACAGGGAGGATCCGGAAACACCATATATTTT.

In this sample, this clone turned up once. In DNA form, the CDR3 reads TGTGCCAGTAGTATATTAAATCCAGGAAACACCATATATTTT. Amino acid sequence: CASSILNPGNTIYF. The chain recombines TRBV19 with TRBJ1-3; D is undetermined. From germline, CDR1 is LNHDA and CDR2 SQIVND (reference sequence). V was pared by 2 bases and J by 4 bases, with 9 bases between. The CDR3 runs to 14 residues.

The rearrangement links TRBV2 to TRBJ2-7; D not certain. CDR3 length: 11 residues. Trimming removed 7 bases at V and 1 base at J, with 5 bases between. Looked up from germline, CDR1 is SNHLY and CDR2 is FYNNEI. This CDR3 reads CASTYSYEQYF. The CDR3 DNA reads TGTGCCAGCACTTATTCCTACGAGCAGTACTTC.

This chain joins TRBV29-1 and TRBJ1-3, with unresolved D. Between the trimmed V and J ends, which lost 5 bases and 3 bases, there was a span of 8 bases. The CDR3 covers 12 residues. Germline assignment: CDR1 SQVTM and CDR2 ANQGSEA. CDR3 DNA: TGCAGCGTTTTCGCCCGTGGAAACACCATATATTTT. Translation gives CSVFARGNTIYF.

V and J are TRBV9 and TRBJ2-1, with TRBD1 identical over 7 bases. This CDR3 has 17 residues. Germline V lookup: CDR1 SGDLS, CDR2 YYNGEE. With 3 bases clipped from V and 4 bases from J, the junction kept 13 bases outside the gene matches. Here the CDR3 DNA reads TGTGCCAGCAGCGGACAGGGTCGCTTTGGAATATACAATGAGCAGTTCTTC. This translates into CASSGQGRFGIYNEQFF.

The V gene is TRBV5-4, the J gene TRBJ2-7, with 8 bases identical to TRBD1. The CDR3 extends over 15 amino acids. The germline V gene has CDR1 SGHNT and CDR2 YYREEE (reference sequence). V gave up 4 bases and J gave up 0 bases; unmatched junction bases: 6. In nucleotides, the CDR3 is TGTGCCAGCAGCCCGGGGACAGGCCACTCCTACGAGCAGTACTTC. Protein product: CASSPGTGHSYEQYF.

The genes are TRBV25-1 and TRBJ1-2; possible D gene TRBD1, 6 bases. From germline, CDR1 is MGHDK and CDR2 SYGVNS. V was clipped by 8 bases and J by 4 bases, with 14 bases between them. The CDR3 runs to 13 residues. For the CDR3, the DNA is TGTGCCAGCTCCGGGGGGCACGGCTATGGCTACACCTTC. It yields the protein CASSGGHGYGYTF.

V is TRBV30 and J is TRBJ1-1; TRBD1 is a possible D gene (5 bases). This CDR3 contains 13 residues. Trimming removed 4 bases from V and 4 bases from J, with 13 bases in between. Germline V gene lookup returns CDR1 GTSNPN and CDR2 SVGIG (reference sequence). This chain's CDR3 is CAWKGRGVTEAFF. DNA for the CDR3: TGTGCCTGGAAAGGTAGAGGGGTCACTGAAGCTTTCTTT.

This chain links TRBV27 with TRBJ2-7, with 9 bases that match TRBD1. CDR3 size: 13 residues. Germline V gene data show CDR1 as MNHEY and CDR2 as SMNVEV (reference sequence). The junction had 2 bases not matched to a gene; V was cut back by 6 bases and J by 2 bases. The CDR3 DNA reads TGTGCCAGCAGGACAGGGGGGCCCTACGAGCAGTACTTC. Residues: CASRTGGPYEQYF.

J is TRBJ1-6 and V is TRBV6-5; no clear D gene. CDR1 is MNHEY and CDR2 is SVGAGI in the germline V gene. The CDR3 contains 12 residues. Trimming took 6 bases from V and 5 from J, leaving 5 bases between them. The CDR3 coding sequence is TGTGCCAGCAGAAAGGATAATTCACCCCTCCACTTT. Protein product: CASRKDNSPLHF.

The chain has TRBV2 and TRBJ2-5, with D possibly being TRBD1 (6 bases). CDR3 length: 13 amino acids. Germline values: CDR1 SNHLY, CDR2 FYNNEI. V lost 2 bases and J 5 bases, leaving 9 bases between the germline ends. The CDR3 here is CASSELQGETQYF. CDR3 DNA: TGTGCCAGCAGTGAACTGCAGGGGGAGACCCAGTACTTC.

The rearrangement uses TRBV19 and TRBJ1-2; 10 nucleotides match TRBD1. J was trimmed by 3 bases and V by 5 bases; bases with no gene match: 9. The CDR3 has 16 residues. CDR1 and CDR2 from the germline V gene are LNHDA and SQIVND (reference sequence). CDR3 nucleotides: TGTGCCAGTAGTCTACACCTCGGGACAGGGGACTATGGCTACACCTTC. Translated: CASSLHLGTGDYGYTF.

The chain recombines TRBV10-3 with TRBJ1-1, with D possibly matching TRBD1 (6 bases). Germline V gene lookup returns CDR1 ENHRY and CDR2 SYGVKD. V dropped 5 bases and J dropped 1 base, with 17 bases sitting between them. This CDR3 comprises 16 residues. The CDR3 DNA sequence: TGTGCCATCAGTCGGGAGGGGGGCGTGGGGAACACTGAAGCTTTCTTT. It specifies CAISREGGVGNTEAFF.

The rearrangement uses TRBV7-7 and TRBJ2-7, with 9 bases identical to TRBD1. CDR1 is SSHAT, CDR2 FNYEAQ, per germline (reference sequence). Unmatched junction bases numbered 1, after V lost 1 base and J lost 3 bases. The CDR3 extends over 14 amino acids. The CDR3 bases are TGTGCCAGCAGCTTAGGACAGGGGGGCTACGAGCAGTACTTC. As protein: CASSLGQGGYEQYF.

The CDR3 DNA reads as TGTGCCACCAGCAGGGACCGGTCGCACCCGCGCGAGCAGTACTTC. This encodes CATSRDRSHPREQYF. The chain carries TRBV15 and TRBJ2-7, with D hard to call. The CDR3 spans 15 residues. Germline CDR1 reads LNHNV; CDR2 reads YYDKDF (reference sequence). V was trimmed by 3 bases and J by 6 bases, leaving 18 bases between them.

The chain recombines TRBV5-4 with TRBJ2-1; D not certain. The CDR3 totals 14 residues. Per germline, CDR1 SGHNT and CDR2 YYREEE (reference sequence). V lost 0 bases and J lost 6, with 10 bases in between. The DNA for the CDR3 is TGTGCCAGCAGCTTGGTCGGCTACCCCAATGAGCAGTTCTTC. Protein: CASSLVGYPNEQFF.